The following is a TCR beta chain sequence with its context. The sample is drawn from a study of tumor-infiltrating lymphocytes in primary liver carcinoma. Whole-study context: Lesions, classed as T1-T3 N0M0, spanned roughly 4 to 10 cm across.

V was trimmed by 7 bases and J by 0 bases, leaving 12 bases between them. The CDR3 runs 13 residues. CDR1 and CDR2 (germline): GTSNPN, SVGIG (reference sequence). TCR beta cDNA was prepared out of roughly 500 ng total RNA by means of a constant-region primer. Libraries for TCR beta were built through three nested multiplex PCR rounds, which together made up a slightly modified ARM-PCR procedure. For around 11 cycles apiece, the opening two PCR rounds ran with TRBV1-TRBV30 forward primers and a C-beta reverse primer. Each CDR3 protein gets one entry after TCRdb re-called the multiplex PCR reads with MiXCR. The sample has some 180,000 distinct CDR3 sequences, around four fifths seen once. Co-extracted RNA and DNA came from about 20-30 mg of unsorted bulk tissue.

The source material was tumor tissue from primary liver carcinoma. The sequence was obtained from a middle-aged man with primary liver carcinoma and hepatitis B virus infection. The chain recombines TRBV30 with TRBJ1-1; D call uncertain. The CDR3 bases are TGTGCCTTGAGATTCATCATGAACACTGAAGCTTTCTTT. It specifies CALRFIMNTEAFF.